These 15 T cell receptor beta chains came from one sample sequenced in a study of response to subunit inactivated influenza vaccine. TCRdb processed the RT-PCR reads anew with MiXCR; each CDR3 protein has one entry. Of hundreds of thousands of distinct CDR3 sequences in the sample, about an eighth are singletons; the top ten hold roughly 10%. The material sequenced was PBMCs from blood, taken on the day of vaccination. The receptors come from a man in his fifties or sixties who received an inactivated influenza vaccine.

The chain couples TRBV5-1 to TRBJ2-5; 8 nucleotides agree with TRBD1. The germline V gene has CDR1 SGHRS and CDR2 YFSETQ. The CDR3 runs 14 residues. V lost 4 bases and J lost 3; bases outside the gene matches: 5. The CDR3, as DNA: TGCGCCAGCAGCGTGGGACAGGCGGAAGAGACCCAGTACTTC. Its protein product is CASSVGQAEETQYF. Variable domain in full (rest from reference TRBV5-1 and TRBJ2-5): KAGVTQTPRYLIKTRGQQVTLSCSPISGHRSVSWYQQTPGQGLQFLFEYFSETQRNKGNFPGRFSGRQFSNSRSEMNVSTLELGDSALYLCASSVGQAEETQYFGPGTRLLVL.

The V and J genes are TRBV20-1 and TRBJ2-7; 13 nucleotides line up with TRBD2. Germline values: CDR1 DFQATT, CDR2 SNEGSKA (reference sequence). Trimming cost V 5 bases and J 2 bases; bases outside gene matches: 6. This CDR3 spans 15 amino acids. The CDR3 region is CSAERLAGGTYEQYF. In nucleotides, the CDR3 is TGCAGTGCTGAACGACTAGCGGGGGGCACCTACGAGCAGTACTTC.

This chain uses TRBV12-3 or TRBV12-4 with TRBJ2-1, with 8 bases matching TRBD2. This CDR3 has 13 residues. V gave up 10 bases and J gave up 3 bases; unmatched junction bases: 5. The CDR3 loop is CATSGGYYNEQFF. Here the CDR3 DNA reads TGTGCCACCAGCGGGGGTTACTACAATGAGCAGTTCTTC.

There are a few counts of this clonotype. The chain combines TRBV12-3 or TRBV12-4 with TRBJ1-2, with TRBD1 matching 8 bases. CDR3 length equals 15 residues. J was trimmed by 3 bases and V by 3 bases; bases with no gene match: 6. CDR3 sequence (DNA): TGTGCCAGCAGTTTGGGCAGGGGGCTGGACTATGGCTACACCTTC. Translating gives CASSLGRGLDYGYTF.

This clonotype was counted a few times. The V gene is TRBV12-3 or TRBV12-4, the J gene TRBJ2-3; TRBD1 aligns across 8 bases. The CDR3 covers 16 residues. The V gene end was trimmed by 2 bases and the J gene end by 3 bases; junction bases not matched to a gene: 7. The CDR3 reads CASSLLRTGTTDTQYF. In nucleotides, the CDR3 is TGTGCCAGCAGTTTACTCCGGACAGGGACGACAGATACGCAGTATTTT.

The chain joins TRBV7-9 to TRBJ2-7, with D maybe TRBD1 (5 bases). The germline gives CDR1 SEHNR, CDR2 FQNEAQ (reference sequence). The CDR3 consists of 15 residues. V lost 5 bases and J 4 bases, leaving 18 bases between the germline ends. Written as DNA, the CDR3 is TGTGCCAGCAGCCCGACAGATCTTGAGAGGTACGAGCAGTACTTC. Amino acids: CASSPTDLERYEQYF.

This clonotype occurred many times. This chain links TRBV12-3 or TRBV12-4 with TRBJ1-5; D perhaps matches TRBD1 (6 bases). This CDR3 has 14 residues. Trimming cost V 5 bases and J 3 bases, with 11 bases left between them. In nucleotides, the CDR3 is TGTGCCAGCAGTACCACAGGGTTCAATCAGCCCCAGCATTTT. It encodes CASSTTGFNQPQHF.

This clonotype was counted between two and nine times. J is TRBJ2-7 and V is TRBV29-1; 9 bases line up with TRBD2. J was trimmed by 4 bases and V by 4 bases; bases with no gene match: 2. This CDR3 contains 12 residues. The germline gives CDR1 SQVTM, CDR2 ANQGSEA. This chain's CDR3 is CSVGGGEYEQYF. The CDR3 region has the DNA TGCAGCGTTGGCGGGGGGGAATACGAGCAGTACTTC.

This clonotype was seen a handful of times. The genes are TRBV6-1 and TRBJ2-7, with D perhaps TRBD1 (6 bases). CDR1 is MNHNS and CDR2 is SASEGT in the germline V gene. V lost 6 bases and J 6 bases, leaving 15 bases between the germline ends. This CDR3 comprises 13 residues. This CDR3 is CASSESFRGEQYF. CDR3 nucleotides: TGTGCCAGCAGCGAATCCTTCAGGGGCGAGCAGTACTTC.

Only a few counts were recorded for this clonotype. The chain combines TRBV5-6 with TRBJ2-5; 7 bases match TRBD1. This CDR3 has 13 amino acids. The germline CDR1 and CDR2 sequences are SGHDT and YYEEEE. With 3 bases clipped from V and 5 bases from J, the junction kept 4 bases outside the gene matches. The CDR3 protein is CASSSTGWETQYF. CDR3 in DNA: TGTGCCAGCAGCTCGACAGGGTGGGAGACCCAGTACTTC.

This clonotype has more than one count but fewer than ten. V is TRBV3-1 and J is TRBJ2-1; 8 bases agree with TRBD2. J lost 4 bases, V lost 4 bases, and 6 bases had no gene match. There are 15 residues in the CDR3. Per germline, CDR1 LGHDT and CDR2 YNNKEL (reference sequence). The DNA for the CDR3 is TGTGCCAGCAGCCGAGTGGCGGGGGGATACAATGAGCAGTTCTTC. This sequence encodes CASSRVAGGYNEQFF.

This clonotype was counted only a few times. The chain is built from TRBV20-1 and TRBJ2-5, with TRBD1 identical over 10 bases. V lost 5 bases and J lost 6; bases outside the gene matches: 9. Germline loops: CDR1 DFQATT, CDR2 SNEGSKA (reference sequence). The length of the CDR3 is 14 residues. As DNA, the CDR3 is TGCAGTGCTCACGCCGGGACAGGGGAAAAGACCCAGTACTTC. It translates to CSAHAGTGEKTQYF.

This chain uses TRBV28 with TRBJ2-7; D is ambiguous. Germline-derived CDR1 and CDR2 are MDHEN and SYDVKM. The CDR3 contains 13 residues. Trimming removed 5 bases from V and 6 bases from J, with 14 bases in between. This CDR3 is CASSPGSSTEQYF. In nucleotides, the CDR3 is TGTGCCAGCAGTCCTGGATCTTCAACCGAGCAGTACTTC.

This clonotype turned up a few times. The chain combines TRBV25-1 with TRBJ2-1, with D possibly TRBD1 on 5 matching bases. The germline gives CDR1 MGHDK, CDR2 SYGVNS. This CDR3 is 14 amino acids long. The V end lost 3 bases, the J end lost 2 bases, and 8 bases lay between the germline ends. CDR3 bases: TGTGCCAGCAGTGAGGACACTGCCTACAATGAGCAGTTCTTC. It yields the protein CASSEDTAYNEQFF.

This clonotype was seen at least ten times. The V and J genes are TRBV25-1 and TRBJ2-7; D uncertain. There are 12 residues in the CDR3. Per the germline V gene, CDR1 is MGHDK and CDR2 is SYGVNS. Trimming cost V 5 bases and J 3 bases, with 8 bases left between them. In nucleotides, the CDR3 is TGTGCCAGCAGTTATGGGGACTACGAGCAGTACTTC. It translates to CASSYGDYEQYF.